The rows below give T cell receptor beta chains drawn from one sample of a study of T-cell reconstitution after alpha-beta-depleted transplantation in children. TCRdb redid the calling of the PCR reads with MiXCR, one entry per CDR3 protein. The table has hundreds of thousands of distinct CDR3 sequences, around 13% seen once; the top ten hold 2% to 2.5%. This material consisted of PBMCs, mostly from graft donor cells, taken 360 days after TCRalphabeta/CD19-depleted stem cell transplant. These receptors were collected from a male patient between 10 and 17 years old who had a stem cell transplant for acute myeloid leukemia, so the T cells may come from the graft donor. The CDR3 runs from the conserved cysteine through the conserved F or W. The D gene is left open where the match is weak. Only some rows state a clone size, as once, few, many or a class for expanded clones.

v_call,clone_size,d_call,j_call,cdr3_aa,cdr3_nt
TRBV10-3,many,-,TRBJ2-1,CAINPGVASYNEQFF,TGTGCCATCAACCCGGGGGTAGCATCCTACAATGAGCAGTTCTTC
TRBV20-1,few,-,TRBJ2-7,CSATGSHSYEQYF,TGCAGTGCTACAGGTTCTCACTCCTACGAGCAGTACTTC
TRBV4-3,few,-,TRBJ2-6,CASSQDRYGANVLTF,TGCGCCAGCAGCCAAGATCGGTATGGGGCCAACGTCCTGACTTTC
TRBV19,few,-,TRBJ2-1,CASSILAGTNYNEQFF,TGTGCCAGTAGTATTCTGGCCGGGACCAATTACAATGAGCAGTTCTTC
TRBV19,-,TRBD2,TRBJ2-2,CASSSSGHTGELFF,TGTGCCAGTAGTTCTAGCGGGCACACCGGGGAGCTGTTTTTT
TRBV7-3,-,TRBD1,TRBJ1-2,CASSSPGQGVYGYTF,TGTGCCAGCAGCTCACCGGGACAGGGGGTCTATGGCTACACCTTC
TRBV5-1,-,-,TRBJ2-7,CASSSPSPEQYF,TGCGCCAGCAGCTCCCCGTCCCCCGAGCAGTACTTC
TRBV5-6,few,-,TRBJ2-7,CASSSVAVQWGEQYF,TGTGCCAGCAGCTCCGTTGCAGTACAATGGGGCGAGCAGTACTTC
TRBV24-1,many,-,TRBJ2-1,CATGRQYNEQFF,TGTGCCACCGGCCGCCAGTACAATGAGCAGTTCTTC
TRBV5-8,-,TRBD2,TRBJ2-3,CASSLWGLAGTDTQYF,TGTGCCAGCAGCCTTTGGGGCCTAGCGGGCACAGATACGCAGTATTTT
TRBV20-1,-,-,TRBJ1-2,CSAVTAFPNYDGYTF,TGCAGTGCTGTGACGGCCTTCCCGAACTATGATGGCTACACCTTC
TRBV7-2,many,TRBD1,TRBJ2-7,CASSLALGQMAYEQYF,TGTGCCAGCAGCTTAGCGTTGGGACAGATGGCCTACGAGCAGTACTTC
TRBV7-2,-,-,TRBJ2-7,CASSLYRDAYEQYF,TGTGCCAGCAGCTTATACAGGGATGCCTACGAGCAGTACTTC
TRBV20-1,few,-,TRBJ1-1,CSASRVTEAFF,TGCAGTGCTAGTAGGGTCACTGAAGCTTTCTTT
TRBV24-1,-,-,TRBJ2-3,CATSDAQGQDLNTQYF,TGTGCCACCAGTGATGCACAAGGGCAGGATTTGAATACGCAGTATTTT
TRBV7-2,-,-,TRBJ2-7,CASSLDSSLYF,TGTGCCAGCAGCTTAGACTCCTCACTGTACTTC
TRBV20-1,-,TRBD1,TRBJ1-5,CSARQTGTRQPQHF,TGCAGTGCTAGGCAGACAGGGACTAGGCAGCCCCAGCATTTT
TRBV5-6,few,TRBD1,TRBJ2-1,CASSPTSGQGANEQFF,TGTGCCAGCAGCCCAACCTCCGGACAGGGGGCGAATGAGCAGTTCTTC
TRBV12-3/TRBV12-4,-,TRBD2,TRBJ2-7,CASSTAGGGSYEQYF,TGTGCCAGCAGTACAGCGGGGGGTGGCTCCTACGAGCAGTACTTC
TRBV28,few,TRBD2,TRBJ2-2,CASSYTSGTGELFF,TGTGCCAGCAGTTATACTAGCGGCACCGGGGAGCTGTTTTTT
TRBV20-1,few,TRBD1,TRBJ2-7,CSVVRGFSYEQYF,TGCAGTGTAGTCAGGGGGTTCTCCTACGAGCAGTACTTC
TRBV29-1,few,-,TRBJ2-2,CSVEGDRSGTGELFF,TGCAGCGTTGAAGGAGACAGGTCGGGCACCGGGGAGCTGTTTTTT